This T cell receptor beta chain is from a study of vaccination effects on CD4 cells after COVID-19. The repertoire was sequenced with immunoSEQ multiplex PCR; TCRdb's copy has only in-frame clones and lacks some. Of 55,000 to 75,000 clones in the sample, roughly 72% were seen once. In regard to this clone: Its cognate antigen is unknown.

Prior to sequencing, the ViraFEST assay stimulated PBMC with viral peptide pools, which expanded the antigen-specific CD4+ T cells. Researchers isolated CD4+ T cells once approximately ten days of culture had elapsed. Nucleocapsid antibodies were negative in the vaccine recipients, who had never had SARS-CoV-2 infection. The sequences come from CD4+ T cells from PBMCs cultured with HCoV-OC43 spike peptides, collected before COVID-19 vaccination. Subset given: HCoV-OC43 spike overlapping peptide pool stimulation. This clonotype originated in a human donor who received a COVID-19 vaccine.

The CDR3 sequence is CASSLVGTGVTEAFF. In DNA form, the CDR3 reads TGTGCCAGCAGCTTAGTGGGGACAGGGGTTACTGAAGCTTTCTTT. This rearrangement joins TRBV7-8 to TRBJ1-1, with 10 bases identical to TRBD1. V lost 1 base, J lost 5 bases, and 4 bases stayed unmatched. CDR1 is SGHVS and CDR2 is FQNEAQ in the germline V gene. This CDR3 contains 15 residues.